Below, 20 T cell receptor beta chains from the same sample are listed, as sequenced in a study of tissue T cells after allogeneic stem cell transplantation. Described time point: mouse harvest day 14 after allogeneic transplant. Tail vein injection delivered 10^7 T-cell-depleted bone marrow cells and 10^6 splenic CD5+ T cells. Repertoires were generated with immunoSEQ multiplex PCR, while TCRdb's copy carries only in-frame clones and drops some. Of 2,500 to 3,500 clones listed, 45% to 50% are singletons. The material sequenced was lymph node tissue. The source is a female BALB/c mouse given C57BL/6 T cells with graft-versus-host disease after an allogeneic hematopoietic cell transplant.

On this clone: The genes are named according to mouse. CDR3 sequence reads: CASTGVGEDTQYF. The sequenced CDR3 bases are TGTGCCAGCACTGGGGTGGGGGAAGACACCCAGTAC. The rearrangement joins TRBV26 to TRBJ2-5, with a possible D match to TRBD2 (6 bases). The CDR3 extends 1 residue past the end of the read, so its final part is completed from the germline J gene. The CDR3 is 13 residues long. CDR1 is KGHPV, CDR2 FQNQEV, per germline (reference sequence). V was trimmed by 7 bases and J by 4 bases, leaving 12 bases between them. Full variable domain (missing parts from reference TRBV26 and TRBJ2-5): NSKVIQTPRYLVKGQGQKAKMRCIPEKGHPVVFWYQQNKNNEFKFLINFQNQEVLQQIDMTEKRFSAECPSNSPCSLEIQSSEAGDSALYLCASTGVGEDTQYFGPGTRLLVL.

As to this clone: The gene symbols are mouse symbols. The DNA ends 1 residue before the CDR3 does, and the rest of the CDR3 is filled in from the germline J gene. This chain connects TRBV14 to TRBJ1-6; D is perhaps TRBD1 (6 bases). TRBJ1-6 is an ORF, and what it does is uncertain. V shed 1 base and J shed 5 bases, with 7 bases lying between them. The germline V gene has CDR1 SGHDT and CDR2 FRDEAV. The CDR3 covers 14 residues. CDR3 loop: CASSFRTDNSPLYF. The sequenced CDR3 bases are TGTGCCAGCAGTTTCAGGACAGATAATTCGCCCCTCTAC.

Worth noting for this clone: The gene names given are mouse names. The read ends 1 residue shy of where the CDR3 ends; the end is completed using the germline J gene. V usage is TRBV3 and J usage is TRBJ1-1; 7 positions match TRBD1. The V gene's germline CDR1 is SNHLY and CDR2 FYNGKV (reference sequence). The CDR3 totals 14 residues. V lost 1 base and J lost 10; bases outside the gene matches: 9. The CDR3 bases that were read are TGTGCCAGCAGCTTAGGTCCAGGGGGTGCAGGAGTCTTC. It yields the protein CASSLGPGGAGVF. The whole CDR3 protein is CASSLGPGGAGVFF.

This clone is judged large. Gene labels here are mouse ones. The CDR3 bases that were read are TGTGCTAGCAGTTCAAATAATTCGCCCCTCTAC. It encodes CASSSNNSPLY. The whole CDR3 region reads CASSSNNSPLYF. The chain combines TRBV29 with TRBJ1-6; no clear D gene. The read gets to within 1 residue of the CDR3 end, and the germline J gene fills in the rest. TRBJ1-6 qualifies as an ORF whose function is uncertain. V was shortened by 4 bases and J by 5 bases, with 3 bases between the two germline ends. Germline assignment: CDR1 MSHET and CDR2 SYDVDS. CDR3 length equals 12 residues.

This clone was found a few times. The genes and germline here are from mouse. The read ends 1 residue shy of where the CDR3 ends; the end is completed using the germline J gene. The J gene is TRBJ2-7, the V gene TRBV2; TRBD2 matches at 12 bases. CDR1 LGHNA and CDR2 YSYQKL come from the germline V gene. After removal of 5 bases from V and 8 bases from J, the junction contained 10 bases not matched to a gene. The CDR3 extends over 15 amino acids. The covered CDR3 bases are TGTGCCAGCAGCGAAAGACTGGGGGGGCGCGTGAAACAGTAC. The encoded protein is CASSERLGGRVKQY. The entire CDR3 sequence reads CASSERLGGRVKQYF.

Notes on this clone: Germline and genes: mouse. The CDR3 end lies 1 residue beyond the end of the read and is filled in from the germline J gene. The chain recombines TRBV12-1 with TRBJ2-4, with TRBD1 matching over 11 bases. Germline V gene lookup returns CDR1 SGHSN and CDR2 HYEKVE. J lost 8 bases, V lost 3 bases, and 3 bases had no gene match. The CDR3 contains 13 residues. CDR3 bases read: TGTGCCAGCTCTTGGACAGGGGGCGGCACCTTGTAC. It specifies CASSWTGGGTLY. In full, the CDR3 is CASSWTGGGTLYF.

By share of the sample, this clone is medium-sized (0.01 to 0.1%). Gene names are the mouse ones. Read coverage stops 1 residue before the CDR3 terminus; the germline J gene supplies the remainder. The chain couples TRBV5 to TRBJ2-1, with D perhaps matching TRBD1 (5 bases). The CDR3 contains 14 residues. V was clipped by 4 bases and J by 1 base, with 8 bases between them. The germline gives CDR1 LGHNA, CDR2 YNLKQL (reference sequence). This CDR3 reads CASSPRQNYAEQFF. Incomplete CDR3 DNA: TGTGCCAGCAGCCCCCGACAGAACTATGCTGAGCAGTTC.

With regard to this clone: Mouse germline and gene names are used. From the germline J gene comes the end of the CDR3, since the read stops 1 residue before it. V gene TRBV12-2 combines with J gene TRBJ2-5, with D tentatively TRBD2 (6 bases). V was pared by 0 bases and J by 3 bases, with 12 bases between. This CDR3 region has 15 residues. CDR1 and CDR2 (germline): SGHLS, HYDKME. The CDR3 loop reads CASSLVGVGQDTQYF. CDR3 bases read: TGTGCCAGCTCTCTCGTGGGGGTTGGGCAAGACACCCAGTAC.

As concerns this clone: Gene names and germline match the mouse. The missing CDR3 end, 1 residue past where the read stops, is filled in from the germline J gene. This chain links TRBV26 with TRBJ2-5, with TRBD1 identical over 7 bases. Per the germline V gene, CDR1 is KGHPV and CDR2 is FQNQEV (reference sequence). The CDR3 runs to 13 residues. Trimming removed 4 bases from V and 2 bases from J; junction bases left unmatched: 0. The CDR3 sequence is CASSPGGQDTQYF. The DNA read from the CDR3 is TGTGCCAGCAGTCCAGGGGGCCAAGACACCCAGTAC.

By share, this clone counts as large. Germline and genes: mouse. The missing CDR3 end, 1 residue past where the read stops, is filled in from the germline J gene. The chain links TRBV31 to TRBJ2-1, with TRBD2 matching over 13 bases. CDR1 is GKSSPN and CDR2 is SITVG in the germline V gene. This CDR3 is 15 amino acids long. After removal of 1 base from V and 6 bases from J, the junction contained 3 bases not matched to a gene. The CDR3 is CAWSRDWGGSAEQFF. The CDR3 DNA, read in part, is TGTGCCTGGAGTCGGGACTGGGGGGGAAGTGCTGAGCAGTTC.

Points on this clone: Mouse names are used for the genes. The sequence runs out 1 residue before the end of the CDR3; the remainder is reconstructed from the germline J gene. V gene TRBV19 combines with J gene TRBJ1-6; D call uncertain. TRBJ1-6 is labeled an ORF, and its function is uncertain. This CDR3 comprises 14 residues. In germline, CDR1 is FNHDT, CDR2 SITEND (reference sequence). Trimming shortened V by 5 bases and J by 1 base, and 7 bases separated the two germline ends. This chain's CDR3 is CASSPESYNSPLYF. The covered CDR3 bases are TGTGCCAGCAGCCCCGAATCCTATAATTCGCCCCTCTAC.

Regarding this clone: Gene names are mouse gene names. The DNA ends 1 residue before the CDR3 does, and the rest of the CDR3 is filled in from the germline J gene. The chain carries TRBV26 and TRBJ1-1, with 7 positions matching TRBD1. The CDR3 sequence is 12 residues long. Trimming removed 4 bases from V and 7 bases from J; junction bases left unmatched: 3. CDR1 and CDR2 from the germline V gene are KGHPV and FQNQEV (reference sequence). CDR3 in amino acids: CASSPRDREVFF. The part of the CDR3 DNA that was read is TGTGCCAGCAGTCCCCGGGACAGAGAAGTCTTC.

To note about this clone: Genes and germline come from the mouse. The read ends 1 residue early relative to the CDR3; the germline J gene fills the gap. This sequence joins TRBV3 and TRBJ2-1; 7 bases fit TRBD1. Trimming took 5 bases from V and 7 from J; bases not matched to a gene: 5. The CDR3 length is 13 residues. Germline CDR1 reads SNHLY; CDR2 reads FYNGKV (reference sequence). The CDR3 DNA, read in part, is TGTGCCAGCAGCCGGGACAGAGGGGCTGAGCAGTTC. Translated: CASSRDRGAEQF. Given in full, the CDR3 is CASSRDRGAEQFF.

With regard to this clone: The genes are named according to mouse. The read stops 1 residue short of the end of the CDR3; the missing end is completed from the germline J gene. The V call is TRBV3, the J call TRBJ1-5; D remains ambiguous. Germline V CDR1 and CDR2: SNHLY, FYNGKV (reference sequence). V was trimmed by 1 base and J by 1 base, leaving 5 bases between them. This CDR3 has 14 residues. The CDR3 protein is CASSLGRNNQAPLF. The DNA read from the CDR3 is TGTGCCAGCAGCTTAGGGAGAAACAACCAGGCTCCGCTT.

Regarding this clone: The genes are named according to mouse. Read sequence stops 1 residue before the CDR3 end, and the germline J gene provides the missing end. V gene TRBV20 combines with J gene TRBJ2-4, with a weak D call TRBD2 (6 bases). The CDR3 extends over 15 amino acids. The V gene lost 0 bases and the J gene lost 2 bases, with 12 bases spanning the gap. CDR1 and CDR2 from the germline V gene are GFQATS and STVNSAI. CDR3 in amino acids: CGARDWGRIQNTLYF. CDR3 DNA, as far as it was read: TGTGGTGCTAGGGATTGGGGGAGGATTCAAAACACCTTGTAC.

About this clone: The gene names here belong to mouse. Read sequence stops 1 residue before the CDR3 end, and the germline J gene provides the missing end. The gene calls are TRBV26 and TRBJ1-2; unclear D gene. This CDR3 comprises 12 residues. CDR1 and CDR2 from the germline V gene are KGHPV and FQNQEV (reference sequence). The V end lost 3 bases, the J end lost 1 base, and 3 bases lay between the germline ends. CDR3 sequence reads: CASSLINSDYTF. CDR3 bases read: TGTGCCAGCAGTCTTATAAACTCCGACTACACC.

Turning to this clone: The germline and genes are mouse ones. The missing CDR3 end, 1 residue past where the read stops, is filled in from the germline J gene. V gene TRBV20 combines with J gene TRBJ2-7, with TRBD2 identical over 8 bases. The CDR3 is 14 residues long. Germline V gene lookup returns CDR1 GFQATS and CDR2 STVNSAI. Trimming removed 0 bases from V and 3 bases from J; junction bases left unmatched: 4. The part of the CDR3 DNA that was read is TGTGGTGCTAGGGAAGGGCTGGGGGGCTATGAACAGTAC. The encoded protein is CGAREGLGGYEQY. The full CDR3 protein is CGAREGLGGYEQYF. The full variable domain, rest sourced from reference TRBV20 and TRBJ2-7, is GALVYQYPRRTICKSGTSMRMECQAVGFQATSVAWYRQSPQKTFELIALSTVNSAIKYEQNFTQEKFPISHPNLSFSSMTVLNAYLEDRGLYLCGAREGLGGYEQYFGPGTRLTVL.

Concerning this clone itself: The gene symbols are mouse symbols. With the read ending 1 residue before the CDR3 end, the germline J gene is used to fill in that end. V gene TRBV12-2 combines with J gene TRBJ2-1; no definite D call. The V end was cut by 6 bases, the J end by 3 bases, with 5 bases between. This CDR3 has 11 amino acids. CDR1 is SGHLS and CDR2 is HYDKME in the germline V gene. The CDR3 loop reads CASHFYAEQFF. The sequenced CDR3 bases are TGTGCCAGCCACTTCTATGCTGAGCAGTTC.

Note on this clone: Gene labels here are mouse ones. The read comes to an end 1 residue before the CDR3 does, leaving the germline J gene to fill in the end. This rearrangement joins TRBV4 to TRBJ1-6, with unresolved D. TRBJ1-6 is recorded as an ORF, its role being uncertain. In germline, CDR1 is LGHDT, CDR2 YNNKQL (reference sequence). This CDR3 contains 14 residues. V lost 4 bases, J lost 0 bases, and 4 bases lay in between. This CDR3 is CASSFSSYNSPLYF. The CDR3 DNA, read in part, is TGTGCCAGCAGCTTTAGTTCCTATAATTCGCCCCTCTAC.

With regard to this clone: These gene names are mouse names. The read ends 1 residue before the CDR3 terminus; that terminus is restored from the germline J gene. The genes are TRBV2 and TRBJ2-4; unclear D gene. The CDR3 has 13 residues. CDR1 is LGHNA and CDR2 is YSYQKL in the germline V gene. V lost 0 bases and J lost 5, with 6 bases in between. The part of the CDR3 DNA that was read is TGTGCCAGCAGCCAAGAGCGGGGAAACACCTTGTAC. Protein product: CASSQERGNTLY. The CDR3 in full is CASSQERGNTLYF.